These 31 T cell receptor beta chains originate from one sample sequenced in a study of identical twins. TCRdb ran MiXCR on the 5' RACE reads and lists one entry per CDR3 protein. The sample comprises more than 600,000 distinct CDR3 sequences, roughly 18% of which are singletons, and under 15% rests with the top ten. These sequences were also reported in another study, on T cells expressing NK-cell markers.

Sample: PBMCs. Receptor source: a woman aged 18-29 years in good health.

This clonotype was seen a handful of times. J is TRBJ2-1 and V is TRBV4-3; 8 bases fit TRBD2. Trimming at V came to 1 base and at J to 7 bases, leaving 9 bases not matched to a gene. Germline CDR1 is LGHNA and CDR2 is YSLEER. This CDR3 has 16 residues. Here the CDR3 DNA reads TGCGCCAGCAGCCAAGGGCACGGGAGGGCCGTGAATGAGCAGTTCTTC. Encoded protein: CASSQGHGRAVNEQFF.

This sequence joins TRBV19 and TRBJ2-3; TRBD2 matches at 8 bases. Germline-derived CDR1 and CDR2 are LNHDA and SQIVND (reference sequence). This CDR3 region has 14 residues. V was clipped by 7 bases and J by 2 bases; unmatched bases: 5. The CDR3 bases are TGTGCCAGTAATCCGGGGGGGGTCACAGATACGCAGTATTTT. This gives the protein CASNPGGVTDTQYF.

The chain combines TRBV30 with TRBJ1-1; D remains unclear. The V end lost 0 bases, the J end lost 0 bases, and 8 bases lay between the germline ends. Germline V lookup: CDR1 GTSNPN, CDR2 SVGIG (reference sequence). CDR3 size: 14 residues. This chain's CDR3 is CAWSVGGMNTEAFF. The DNA of the CDR3 is TGTGCCTGGAGTGTAGGTGGGATGAACACTGAAGCTTTCTTT.

The J gene is TRBJ2-5, the V gene TRBV2; D unresolved. This CDR3 comprises 12 residues. Looked up from germline, CDR1 is SNHLY and CDR2 is FYNNEI. V was clipped by 4 bases and J by 5 bases, with 8 bases between them. Here the CDR3 reads CASSARTETQYF. CDR3 sequence (DNA): TGTGCCAGCAGTGCAAGAACCGAGACCCAGTACTTC.

This clonotype occurred a few times. The V gene is TRBV20-1, the J gene TRBJ2-3; unclear D gene. V dropped 2 bases and J dropped 4 bases, with 13 bases sitting between them. There are 14 residues in the CDR3. CDR1 DFQATT and CDR2 SNEGSKA come from the germline V gene (reference sequence). CDR3 DNA: TGCAGTGCTAGAAATCCGCTCCTGGCAGATACGCAGTATTTT. This gives the protein CSARNPLLADTQYF.

This clonotype was picked up a small number of times. The chain employs TRBV12-3 or TRBV12-4 and TRBJ1-1, with 7 bases that match TRBD1. The CDR3 extends over 14 amino acids. Losses at the gene ends were 5 bases for V and 2 bases for J; bases not matched to a gene: 5. CDR3 coding DNA: TGTGCCAGCAGTCCGGGGACAGACAACACTGAAGCTTTCTTT. Its protein is CASSPGTDNTEAFF.

The chain carries TRBV10-3 and TRBJ1-1, with 11 positions matching TRBD1. Germline CDR1 reads ENHRY; CDR2 reads SYGVKD. This CDR3 region has 14 residues. Trimming at V came to 8 bases and at J to 3 bases, leaving 5 bases not matched to a gene. In DNA, the CDR3 is TGTGCCATCGCCCCGGGACAGGGGGACACTGAAGCTTTCTTT. It codes for CAIAPGQGDTEAFF.

This clonotype was seen repeatedly, ten times or more. The rearrangement joins TRBV7-9 to TRBJ2-3; D not resolved. Trimming pared 4 bases from V and 0 bases from J, leaving 17 bases between. Germline V lookup: CDR1 SEHNR, CDR2 FQNEAQ (reference sequence). The CDR3 consists of 17 residues. The CDR3 DNA reads as TGTGCCAGCAGCTCACCCGCAATGATCCCTAGCACAGATACGCAGTATTTT. It is translated as CASSSPAMIPSTDTQYF.

The chain recombines TRBV5-6 with TRBJ2-1; 8 positions match TRBD2. The CDR3 extends over 16 amino acids. V lost 4 bases, J lost 0 bases, and 6 bases stayed unmatched. Germline CDR1 reads SGHDT; CDR2 reads YYEEEE. The CDR3 loop is CASSRTGGSSYNEQFF. As DNA, the CDR3 is TGTGCCAGCAGCAGGACGGGGGGGAGCTCCTACAATGAGCAGTTCTTC.

This chain joins TRBV5-1 and TRBJ1-5; D gene ambiguous. Trimming took 3 bases from V and 11 from J, leaving 12 bases between them. CDR3 size: 12 residues. From germline, CDR1 is SGHRS and CDR2 YFSETQ. The CDR3 sequence: CASSSPYVTQHF. In DNA, the CDR3 is TGCGCCAGCAGCTCCCCCTACGTCACCCAGCATTTT.

There are a few counts of this clonotype. V is TRBV29-1 and J is TRBJ2-2; D could derive from TRBD1 or TRBD2 (5 bases each). From germline, CDR1 is SQVTM and CDR2 ANQGSEA. The CDR3 runs to 12 residues. V was shortened by 5 bases and J by 4 bases, with 8 bases between the two germline ends. The chain's CDR3 is CSVSGGTGELFF. The CDR3, as DNA: TGCAGCGTTTCTGGGGGCACCGGGGAGCTGTTTTTT.

This clonotype was detected many times. The rearrangement joins TRBV5-1 to TRBJ2-3; tentative D call: TRBD1 (6 bases). Per germline, CDR1 SGHRS and CDR2 YFSETQ. Trimming stripped 3 bases from V and 11 bases from J, with 22 bases between. The CDR3 covers 15 residues. CDR3 sequence: CASSSTIGTPKGQYF. Here the CDR3 DNA reads TGCGCCAGCAGCTCGACGATCGGGACACCCAAGGGGCAGTATTTT.

This clonotype came up a few times. This chain uses TRBV7-8 with TRBJ1-1; tentatively, D is TRBD1 (5 bases). V was shortened by 6 bases and J by 4 bases, with 15 bases between the two germline ends. From germline, CDR1 is SGHVS and CDR2 FQNEAQ. This CDR3 has 14 residues. The CDR3 bases are TGTGCCAGCAGGTCCCCGGGGAGGGGCACTGAAGCTTTCTTT. Its translation is CASRSPGRGTEAFF.

This clonotype appeared a single time. The chain has TRBV28 and TRBJ2-3; D call uncertain. CDR1 is MDHEN and CDR2 is SYDVKM in the germline V gene. This CDR3 is 16 amino acids long. V was shortened by 3 bases and J by 0 bases, with 13 bases between the two germline ends. CDR3 region: CASSFGTQWSTDTQYF. CDR3 nucleotides: TGTGCCAGCAGTTTCGGTACGCAATGGAGCACAGATACGCAGTATTTT.

This chain connects TRBV3-1 to TRBJ1-5; D gene uncertain. Germline-derived CDR1 and CDR2 are LGHDT and YNNKEL (reference sequence). The CDR3 spans 14 residues. V gave up 1 base and J gave up 1 base, with 5 bases separating them. In nucleotides, the CDR3 is TGTGCCAGCAGCCAAGGCTGGAGCAATCAGCCCCAGCATTTT. The encoded protein is CASSQGWSNQPQHF.

The CDR3 protein is CATSRDSGTYEQYF. The DNA of the CDR3 is TGTGCCACCAGCAGAGATTCGGGGACCTACGAGCAGTACTTC. The rearrangement uses TRBV15 and TRBJ2-7; tentatively, D is TRBD2 (5 bases). Germline V gives CDR1 LNHNV, CDR2 YYDKDF (reference sequence). The CDR3 extends over 14 amino acids. With 0 bases removed from V and 2 bases from J, the gap between germline ends came to 8 bases.

The chain has TRBV6-2 or TRBV6-3 and TRBJ2-1; the match to TRBD1 covers 9 bases. This CDR3 has 15 amino acids. Per germline, CDR1 MNHEY and CDR2 SVGEGT. V gave up 3 bases and J gave up 4 bases; unmatched junction bases: 4. CDR3 sequence (DNA): TGTGCCAGCAGTTATGGGGACAGGGTATACAATGAGCAGTTCTTC. Translating gives CASSYGDRVYNEQFF.

The rearrangement joins TRBV5-1 to TRBJ2-5; 8 bases fit TRBD1. The length of the CDR3 is 14 residues. The germline gives CDR1 SGHRS, CDR2 YFSETQ. J lost 5 bases, V lost 3 bases, and 6 bases had no gene match. The CDR3 DNA is TGCGCCAGCAGCTCCCAGGGGGCAGGGGAGACCCAGTACTTC. Translating it yields CASSSQGAGETQYF.

This clonotype has at least ten counts. J is TRBJ1-3 and V is TRBV15, with D possibly matching TRBD1 (5 bases). The CDR3 has 17 residues. Trimming left V 3 bases short and J 4 bases short, with 19 bases between. Germline loops: CDR1 LNHNV, CDR2 YYDKDF (reference sequence). CDR3 sequence (DNA): TGTGCCACCAGCAGTACGATGGGACCGTTCAGCGGAAACACCATATATTTT. It codes for CATSSTMGPFSGNTIYF. Variable domain in full (rest from reference TRBV15 and TRBJ1-3): DAMVIQNPRYQVTQFGKPVTLSCSQTLNHNVMYWYQQKSSQAPKLLFHYYDKDFNNEADTPDNFQSRRPNTSFCFLDIRSPGLGDTAMYLCATSSTMGPFSGNTIYFGEGSWLTVV.

V and J are TRBV6-1 and TRBJ2-1; TRBD2 aligns across 9 bases. Germline V gene data show CDR1 as MNHNS and CDR2 as SASEGT. The CDR3 has 16 amino acids. J was trimmed by 1 base and V by 7 bases; bases with no gene match: 8. CDR3 sequence: CASTSLAGPSYNEQFF. CDR3 DNA sequence: TGTGCCAGCACGTCTCTAGCGGGGCCGTCCTACAATGAGCAGTTCTTC.

This clonotype was seen a few times. The chain combines TRBV5-6 with TRBJ2-7; TRBD2 agrees at 10 bases. The V segment lost 0 bases and the J segment 3 bases; nucleotides outside the gene matches: 3. The CDR3 length is 15 residues. Germline values: CDR1 SGHDT, CDR2 YYEEEE. The CDR3 reads CASSLGLAGFYEQYF. The CDR3 DNA reads TGTGCCAGCAGCTTGGGACTAGCGGGTTTCTACGAGCAGTACTTC.

This chain joins TRBV6-1 and TRBJ2-6; D might be TRBD1 (5 bases). The V gene's germline CDR1 is MNHNS and CDR2 SASEGT. V lost 7 bases, J lost 6 bases, and 13 bases lay in between. This CDR3 spans 14 amino acids. The CDR3 reads CASTRTTKANVLTF. The CDR3 region has the DNA TGTGCCAGCACCAGGACAACTAAGGCCAACGTCCTGACTTTC.

The rearrangement links TRBV29-1 to TRBJ2-1, with D possibly TRBD1 on 6 matching bases. CDR1 is SQVTM and CDR2 is ANQGSEA in the germline V gene. V was clipped by 4 bases and J by 4 bases, with 11 bases between them. This CDR3 is 13 amino acids long. Written as DNA, the CDR3 is TGCAGCGTTGTACAGGGTGTTTACAATGAGCAGTTCTTC. This translates into CSVVQGVYNEQFF.

In DNA form, the CDR3 reads TGCAGCGGTCTGGACACTAACTATGGCTACACCTTC. Encoded protein: CSGLDTNYGYTF. V gene TRBV29-1 combines with J gene TRBJ1-2; D might be TRBD1 (5 bases). CDR3 length equals 12 residues. Germline V gene data show CDR1 as SQVTM and CDR2 as ANQGSEA. The V gene lost 7 bases and the J gene lost 0 bases, with 9 bases spanning the gap.

This clonotype was seen ten or more times. This chain joins TRBV5-1 and TRBJ1-1, with D hard to call. V lost 0 bases and J 1 base, leaving 10 bases between the germline ends. The CDR3 is made up of 15 amino acids. Germline values: CDR1 SGHRS, CDR2 YFSETQ. The CDR3 sequence is CASSLGPVTNTEAFF. The CDR3 DNA reads as TGCGCCAGCAGCTTGGGCCCCGTGACGAACACTGAAGCTTTCTTT.

This sequence joins TRBV12-3 or TRBV12-4 and TRBJ2-1; 8 nucleotides match TRBD1. Trimming removed 5 bases from V and 10 bases from J; junction bases left unmatched: 13. The CDR3 runs 15 residues. The CDR3 here is CASSRSLQGAEEQFF. DNA of the CDR3: TGTGCCAGCAGTCGTTCACTCCAGGGGGCGGAAGAGCAGTTCTTC.

At least ten counts were recorded for this clonotype. The chain has TRBV12-3 or TRBV12-4 and TRBJ2-1, with 10 positions matching TRBD1. The CDR3 spans 15 residues. Trimming took 5 bases from V and 2 from J; bases not matched to a gene: 3. The CDR3 DNA follows: TGTGCCAGCAGTCTCGACAGGGGGCCCTACAATGAGCAGTTCTTC. This codes for CASSLDRGPYNEQFF.

This clonotype has a handful of counts. The CDR3 region is CASSFQGTSASDTQYF. The CDR3 bases are TGTGCCAGCAGCTTCCAAGGGACTAGCGCCTCAGATACGCAGTATTTT. The chain links TRBV5-6 to TRBJ2-3, with 10 bases matching TRBD2. Germline V CDR1 and CDR2: SGHDT, YYEEEE. The CDR3 consists of 16 residues. V was clipped by 2 bases and J by 4 bases; unmatched bases: 7.

This clonotype was seen at least ten times. V gene TRBV12-3 or TRBV12-4 combines with J gene TRBJ2-7, with 8 bases that match TRBD2. V shed 3 bases and J 4 bases; nucleotides not matched to a gene: 8. CDR3 size: 15 residues. The DNA for the CDR3 is TGTGCCAGCAGTTTCTTCGGGGGGGCCGCATACGAGCAGTACTTC. Translation gives CASSFFGGAAYEQYF.

This clonotype was seen only a few times. CDR3 amino acids: CASSQVSALNNEQFF. The CDR3 DNA sequence: TGTGCCAGCAGCCAAGTTAGCGCCCTCAACAATGAGCAGTTCTTC. This sequence joins TRBV4-2 and TRBJ2-1; a possible D gene is TRBD2 (5 bases). With 1 base removed from V and 5 bases from J, the gap between germline ends came to 12 bases. Germline CDR1 reads LGHNA; CDR2 reads YNFKEQ. The CDR3 extends over 15 amino acids.

V gene TRBV5-1 combines with J gene TRBJ2-7; maybe TRBD1 (5 bases). Per germline, CDR1 SGHRS and CDR2 YFSETQ. The CDR3 totals 16 residues. Trimming cost V 0 bases and J 2 bases, with 15 bases left between them. CDR3 DNA: TGCGCCAGCAGCTTGGAAGGCAGGGCGAACCCCTACGAGCAGTACTTC. This codes for CASSLEGRANPYEQYF.